Listed below are T cell receptor beta chains from one sample, sequenced in a study of naive and memory T cell subsets. Via MiXCR, TCRdb re-called the UMI-ligation and nested PCR reads, giving one row per CDR3 protein. The sample holds roughly 21,000 distinct CDR3 sequences; 9.5% to 12% are singletons and the top ten take around 18%. The specimen sequenced was central memory CD8+ T cells from blood. These receptors all stem from a human donor in good health. Both conserved end residues are part of each CDR3. Each record gives: J gene, D gene, clone size, V gene, CDR3 DNA, CDR3 protein. The D gene is left open where the match is weak. Clone size is not always given. Where it is, it says once, few, many or a class for expanded clones.

j_call: TRBJ2-2
d_call: .
clone_size: .
v_call: TRBV28
cdr3_nt: TGTGCCAGCAGTTTAAACGGGGCCACCGGGGAGCTGTTTTTT
cdr3_aa: CASSLNGATGELFF

j_call: TRBJ2-3
d_call: .
clone_size: few
v_call: TRBV4-3
cdr3_nt: TGCGCCAGCAGCCAAGATGTAGCGAGGGCAGATACGCAGTATTTT
cdr3_aa: CASSQDVARADTQYF

j_call: TRBJ2-1
d_call: .
clone_size: many
v_call: TRBV11-2
cdr3_nt: TGTGCCAGCAGCTTAGATGGGGTGGGGGGGCAGAAGGACAATGAGCAGTTCTTC
cdr3_aa: CASSLDGVGGQKDNEQFF

j_call: TRBJ2-3
d_call: .
clone_size: .
v_call: TRBV3-1
cdr3_nt: TGTGCCAGCAGCCAATGGTTGGGATCGAGCACAGATACGCAGTATTTT
cdr3_aa: CASSQWLGSSTDTQYF

j_call: TRBJ1-5
d_call: .
clone_size: many
v_call: TRBV20-1
cdr3_nt: TGCAGTGCTATCCCCGGTTCAGCGTATAGCAATCAGCCCCAGCATTTT
cdr3_aa: CSAIPGSAYSNQPQHF

j_call: TRBJ2-1
d_call: TRBD2
clone_size: few
v_call: TRBV6-1
cdr3_nt: TGTGCCAGCAGTGAAGGGACTAGCGGGAGCCATGAGCAGTTCTTC
cdr3_aa: CASSEGTSGSHEQFF

j_call: TRBJ1-5
d_call: .
clone_size: few
v_call: TRBV5-1
cdr3_nt: TGCGCCAGCAGCTTGGGGCAAGGGGGTGAGGGGCAGCCCCAGCATTTT
cdr3_aa: CASSLGQGGEGQPQHF

j_call: TRBJ2-1
d_call: TRBD2
clone_size: .
v_call: TRBV4-3
cdr3_nt: TGCGCCAGCAGCCAAGGGGAGGGCTCCTACAATGAGCAGTTCTTC
cdr3_aa: CASSQGEGSYNEQFF

j_call: TRBJ1-1
d_call: TRBD1
clone_size: many
v_call: TRBV4-2
cdr3_nt: TGTGCCAGCAGCCAACCGCGCACAGGGGGCACTGAAGCTTTCTTT
cdr3_aa: CASSQPRTGGTEAFF

j_call: TRBJ1-1
d_call: .
clone_size: many
v_call: TRBV14
cdr3_nt: TGTGCCAGCAGCCTTACTCAGGGAAACACTGAAGCTTTCTTT
cdr3_aa: CASSLTQGNTEAFF

j_call: TRBJ2-7
d_call: TRBD1
clone_size: few
v_call: TRBV20-1
cdr3_nt: TGCAGTGCTATGACAAGAAACAGGGGGTACGAGCAGTACTTC
cdr3_aa: CSAMTRNRGYEQYF

j_call: TRBJ2-5
d_call: .
clone_size: many
v_call: TRBV5-1
cdr3_nt: TGCGCCAGCAGCTTGGAACAGCCAGCAGAGACCCAGTACTTC
cdr3_aa: CASSLEQPAETQYF

j_call: TRBJ2-1
d_call: .
clone_size: many
v_call: TRBV20-1
cdr3_nt: TGCAGTGCTCACAAATTGGACGGTACCTACAATGAGCAGTTCTTC
cdr3_aa: CSAHKLDGTYNEQFF

j_call: TRBJ2-1
d_call: .
clone_size: few
v_call: TRBV11-2
cdr3_nt: TGTGCCAGCACATGGAACAATGAGCAGTTCTTC
cdr3_aa: CASTWNNEQFF

j_call: TRBJ2-7
d_call: .
clone_size: few
v_call: TRBV5-6
cdr3_nt: TGTGCCAGCAGCCCGGAGGGGGGGGGGTGGTACGAGCAGTACTTC
cdr3_aa: CASSPEGGGWYEQYF

j_call: TRBJ2-1
d_call: TRBD2
clone_size: few
v_call: TRBV20-1
cdr3_nt: TGCAGTGCTAGGTTGAGGGAGGGCCTGTCGAATGAGCAGTTCTTC
cdr3_aa: CSARLREGLSNEQFF

j_call: TRBJ2-2
d_call: .
clone_size: few
v_call: TRBV9
cdr3_nt: TGTGCCAGCAATAGAAACACCGGGGAGCTGTTTTTT
cdr3_aa: CASNRNTGELFF

j_call: TRBJ1-2
d_call: .
clone_size: few
v_call: TRBV29-1
cdr3_nt: TGCAGCGTTGTACAGACCTATGGCTACACCTTC
cdr3_aa: CSVVQTYGYTF

j_call: TRBJ1-1
d_call: .
clone_size: many
v_call: TRBV11-2
cdr3_nt: TGTGCCAGCAGCTTCTATCACAGGGACCCCTCGGACACTGAAGCTTTCTTT
cdr3_aa: CASSFYHRDPSDTEAFF

j_call: TRBJ1-6
d_call: .
clone_size: few
v_call: TRBV27
cdr3_nt: TGTGCCAGCAGACCTGGGGGCAGGAGCAGGTCACCCCTCCACTTT
cdr3_aa: CASRPGGRSRSPLHF

j_call: TRBJ1-1
d_call: .
clone_size: few
v_call: TRBV12-3/TRBV12-4
cdr3_nt: TGTGCCAGCAGTTTAGCGGGGGCCAGTACGGACACTGAAGCTTTCTTT
cdr3_aa: CASSLAGASTDTEAFF

j_call: TRBJ2-1
d_call: .
clone_size: few
v_call: TRBV6-4
cdr3_nt: TGTGCCAGCAGTGAAGGGAATGGGGGAGGTGAGCAGTTCTTC
cdr3_aa: CASSEGNGGGEQFF

j_call: TRBJ1-5
d_call: .
clone_size: few
v_call: TRBV20-1
cdr3_nt: TGCAGTGCTAGGAAGGAGGGTAGGAGCAATCAGCCCCAGCATTTT
cdr3_aa: CSARKEGRSNQPQHF

j_call: TRBJ1-4
d_call: .
clone_size: few
v_call: TRBV9
cdr3_nt: TGTGCCAGCAGCGCCGGGGGCGTGCGGCATGGTCAACTGTTTTTT
cdr3_aa: CASSAGGVRHGQLFF

j_call: TRBJ2-1
d_call: .
clone_size: many
v_call: TRBV9
cdr3_nt: TGTGCCAGCAGCGGCGGGGATAGCGGTACCTACAATGAGCAGTTCTTC
cdr3_aa: CASSGGDSGTYNEQFF

j_call: TRBJ1-2
d_call: .
clone_size: few
v_call: TRBV6-5
cdr3_nt: TGTGCCAGCAGTTATAGGGGGGACGACACCTTC
cdr3_aa: CASSYRGDDTF

j_call: TRBJ2-1
d_call: .
clone_size: medium-sized
v_call: TRBV7-9
cdr3_nt: TGTGCCAGCAGCTTTAGGGGGGAGGGCCCCTACAATGAGCAGTTCTTC
cdr3_aa: CASSFRGEGPYNEQFF

j_call: TRBJ1-4
d_call: .
clone_size: many
v_call: TRBV20-1
cdr3_nt: TGCAGTGCTAGAGACTTACATATTCAGGGGTTGGATGTAAAACTGTTTTTT
cdr3_aa: CSARDLHIQGLDVKLFF

j_call: TRBJ1-2
d_call: .
clone_size: few
v_call: TRBV3-1
cdr3_nt: TGTGCCAGCAGCCAAGTACAGGGTCCTTTTGGCTACACCTTC
cdr3_aa: CASSQVQGPFGYTF

j_call: TRBJ1-1
d_call: TRBD1
clone_size: once
v_call: TRBV19
cdr3_nt: TGTGCCGGTAGCCTCGGACAGGGGGCCCTGAACACTGAAGCTTTCTTT
cdr3_aa: CAGSLGQGALNTEAFF

j_call: TRBJ2-1
d_call: .
clone_size: many
v_call: TRBV9
cdr3_nt: TGTGCCAGCAGCGTAGGAGGGGGACGGGACGGTGAGCAGTTCTTC
cdr3_aa: CASSVGGGRDGEQFF

j_call: TRBJ2-7
d_call: .
clone_size: .
v_call: TRBV4-2
cdr3_nt: TGTGCCAGCAGCCAAGAACGGGCCCCCTACGAGCAGTACTTC
cdr3_aa: CASSQERAPYEQYF